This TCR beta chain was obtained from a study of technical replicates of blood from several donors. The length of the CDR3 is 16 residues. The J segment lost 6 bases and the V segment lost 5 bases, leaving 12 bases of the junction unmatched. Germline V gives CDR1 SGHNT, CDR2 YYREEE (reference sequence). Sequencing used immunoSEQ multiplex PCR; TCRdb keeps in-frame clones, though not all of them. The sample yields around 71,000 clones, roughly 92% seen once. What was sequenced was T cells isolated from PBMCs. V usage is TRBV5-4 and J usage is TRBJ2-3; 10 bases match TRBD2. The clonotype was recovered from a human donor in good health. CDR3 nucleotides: TGTGCCAGCAGTTTCCTCTTTGGGACTAGCGATGATACGCAGTATTTT. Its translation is CASSFLFGTSDDTQYF.